One and the same sample provided the 21 T cell receptor beta chains below, sequenced in a study of technical replicates of blood from several donors. Clones were sequenced by immunoSEQ multiplex PCR, and TCRdb holds only the in-frame ones, with some missing. Here the sample spans 70,000 to 85,000 clones, roughly 97% being singletons. Specimen: T cells isolated from PBMCs. The origin of the receptors is a human donor in good health.

The V call is TRBV11-2, the J call TRBJ1-1; D uncertain. The germline CDR1 and CDR2 sequences are SGHAT and FQNNGV. The ends were cut back, 5 bases at V and 3 bases at J, with 7 bases in the middle. The CDR3 is 12 amino acids. In nucleotides, the CDR3 is TGTGCCAGCAGCCCGAGTGACACTGAAGCTTTCTTT. Amino acids: CASSPSDTEAFF.

The chain recombines TRBV7-9 with TRBJ1-6; 7 nucleotides align to TRBD1. The V and J ends lost 4 bases and 7 bases, in that order; junction bases with no gene match: 4. CDR3 length: 14 residues. Germline values: CDR1 SEHNR, CDR2 FQNEAQ (reference sequence). The CDR3 bases are TGTGCCAGCAGCTATGGACAGGCAAATTCACCCCTCCACTTT. Residues: CASSYGQANSPLHF.

This chain connects TRBV7-7 to TRBJ2-7; 7 bases agree with TRBD1. CDR3 length: 15 amino acids. With V trimmed by 4 bases and J by 0 bases, 6 bases remained unmatched. The germline gives CDR1 SSHAT, CDR2 FNYEAQ (reference sequence). The CDR3 nucleotides are TGTGCCAGCAGCTCGCGACAGGGTCCCTCCTACGAGCAGTACTTC. It is translated as CASSSRQGPSYEQYF.

This chain connects TRBV6-5 to TRBJ2-7; a possible D gene is TRBD1 (6 bases). The CDR3 spans 11 residues. The V end lost 7 bases, the J end lost 6 bases, and 10 bases lay between the germline ends. The germline CDR1 and CDR2 sequences are MNHEY and SVGAGI. DNA of the CDR3: TGTGCCAGCACCAGGGGTGGCGAGCAGTACTTC. It encodes CASTRGGEQYF.

This chain uses TRBV28 with TRBJ1-5, with 8 bases identical to TRBD1. Germline values: CDR1 MDHEN, CDR2 SYDVKM. V lost 5 bases, J lost 5 bases, and 8 bases stayed unmatched. The CDR3 runs 15 residues. The CDR3 reads CASSQGARADQPQHF. The CDR3 DNA reads TGTGCCAGCAGTCAGGGGGCCAGGGCGGATCAGCCCCAGCATTTT.

V is TRBV5-4 and J is TRBJ2-3, with TRBD2 identical over 8 bases. Unmatched junction bases numbered 18, after V lost 3 bases and J lost 0 bases. The CDR3 has 20 residues. Germline CDR1 SGHNT, CDR2 YYREEE (reference sequence). The CDR3 DNA is TGTGCCAGCAGCTCATTCTTCGGGGGGGACCCAGTCCTTAGCACAGATACGCAGTATTTT. Translated, it gives CASSSFFGGDPVLSTDTQYF.

The gene calls are TRBV9 and TRBJ2-5; TRBD2 is a possible D gene (5 bases). Germline V gene data show CDR1 as SGDLS and CDR2 as YYNGEE. CDR3 length equals 13 residues. V lost 4 bases and J lost 1, with 8 bases in between. The CDR3 sequence: CASSTAVQETQYF. In DNA, the CDR3 is TGTGCCAGCAGCACAGCGGTCCAAGAGACCCAGTACTTC.

V gene TRBV5-1 combines with J gene TRBJ2-2, with D unclear. This CDR3 spans 16 amino acids. Germline-derived CDR1 and CDR2 are SGHRS and YFSETQ. Trimming shortened V by 4 bases and J by 0 bases, and 13 bases separated the two germline ends. CDR3 nucleotides: TGCGCCAGCAGCATCGGCCCAGCGTCGAACACCGGGGAGCTGTTTTTT. As protein: CASSIGPASNTGELFF.

V gene TRBV11-2 combines with J gene TRBJ1-5, with 7 nucleotides matching TRBD1. The length of the CDR3 is 17 residues. Germline V gives CDR1 SGHAT, CDR2 FQNNGV. Trimming cost V 0 bases and J 0 bases; bases outside gene matches: 5. In DNA form, the CDR3 reads TGTGCCAGCAGCTTAGAGGGGACAGCCTATAGCAATCAGCCCCAGCATTTT. It is translated as CASSLEGTAYSNQPQHF.

V is TRBV5-6 and J is TRBJ2-7, with 9 nucleotides matching TRBD1. Germline V lookup: CDR1 SGHDT, CDR2 YYEEEE. V trimming: 1 base; J trimming: 6 bases; junction bases outside the gene matches: 11. The CDR3 runs 16 residues. As DNA, the CDR3 is TGTGCCAGCAGCTTGCAAACCGGGACAGGGATCTCCGAGCAGTACTTC. This sequence encodes CASSLQTGTGISEQYF.

This clone was seen just once. This chain joins TRBV9 and TRBJ1-2, with 7 bases fitting TRBD1. CDR3 length equals 16 residues. Germline CDR1 and CDR2: SGDLS and YYNGEE. Trimming at V came to 3 bases and at J to 0 bases, leaving 8 bases not matched to a gene. The CDR3: CASSGQGSNANYGYTF. The CDR3 DNA sequence: TGTGCCAGCAGCGGACAGGGTTCAAACGCTAACTATGGCTACACCTTC. Supplemented by reference TRBV9 and TRBJ1-2, the full variable domain reads DSGVTQTPKHLITATGQRVTLRCSPRSGDLSVYWYQQSLDQGLQFLIQYYNGEERAKGNILERFSAQQFPDLHSELNLSSLELGDSALYFCASSGQGSNANYGYTFGSGTRLTVV.

This sequence joins TRBV11-2 and TRBJ1-4; D is possibly TRBD1 (5 bases). Looked up from germline, CDR1 is SGHAT and CDR2 is FQNNGV. The CDR3 is made up of 14 amino acids. V was shortened by 6 bases and J by 5 bases, with 13 bases between the two germline ends. CDR3 sequence (DNA): TGTGCCAGCAGACCCGCTACAGGCAATGAAAAACTGTTTTTT. Its translation is CASRPATGNEKLFF.

The CDR3 protein is CASSLGGQGLNEQYF. In DNA form, the CDR3 reads TGCGCCAGCAGCTTAGGAGGGCAGGGTTTGAACGAGCAGTACTTC. The V call is TRBV5-1, the J call TRBJ2-7, with D maybe TRBD2 (6 bases). The CDR3 loop spans 15 amino acids. Germline CDR1 reads SGHRS; CDR2 reads YFSETQ. The V end was cut by 2 bases, the J end by 5 bases, with 17 bases between.

This chain connects TRBV7-6 to TRBJ1-1; 9 bases agree with TRBD1. V shed 1 base, J shed 3 bases, and the junction held 9 bases outside the gene matches. Germline lookup yields CDR1 SGHVS and CDR2 FNYEAQ. The CDR3 loop spans 17 amino acids. DNA of the CDR3: TGTGCCAGCAGCTTAGGGGGGGGACAGGGTACTTACACTGAAGCTTTCTTT. This gives the protein CASSLGGGQGTYTEAFF.

This rearrangement joins TRBV5-1 to TRBJ2-5, with TRBD2 matching over 12 bases. This CDR3 spans 18 amino acids. V was pared by 5 bases and J by 5 bases, with 16 bases of the junction left unmatched. Germline CDR1 is SGHRS and CDR2 is YFSETQ. The CDR3 coding sequence is TGCGCCAGCAGTCCAAATGGGGCTAGCGGGGGGGCCGTGGAGACCCAGTACTTC. Translating gives CASSPNGASGGAVETQYF.

J is TRBJ2-6 and V is TRBV4-1, with D uncertain. The CDR3 is 13 amino acids. Germline assignment: CDR1 MGHRA and CDR2 YSYEKL. V lost 1 base and J 4 bases, leaving 2 bases between the germline ends. The DNA for the CDR3 is TGCGCCAGCAGCCAAGCGGGGGCCAACGTCCTGACTTTC. This gives the protein CASSQAGANVLTF.

In DNA, the CDR3 is TGTGCCAGCCGGGAGTTCGGCTACGAGCAGTACTTC. It specifies CASREFGYEQYF. V usage is TRBV28 and J usage is TRBJ2-7; tentative D call: TRBD2 (6 bases). From germline, CDR1 is MDHEN and CDR2 SYDVKM. V gave up 8 bases and J gave up 3 bases, with 11 bases separating them. This CDR3 region has 12 residues.

The chain joins TRBV14 to TRBJ2-7, with D unresolved. The CDR3 spans 12 residues. Looked up from germline, CDR1 is SGHDN and CDR2 is FVKESK. Deletions cut 2 bases from V and 1 base from J, with 3 bases between. The CDR3 DNA follows: TGTGCCAGCAGCCAACTATCCTACGAGCAGTACTTC. Its protein is CASSQLSYEQYF.

The J gene is TRBJ2-1, the V gene TRBV4-1, with D hard to call. Trimming pared 2 bases from V and 6 bases from J, leaving 11 bases between. Per the germline V gene, CDR1 is MGHRA and CDR2 is YSYEKL. The CDR3 spans 14 residues. This CDR3 reads CASSQYHLSNEQFF. The CDR3 coding sequence is TGCGCCAGCAGCCAATACCATCTGAGCAATGAGCAGTTCTTC.

This clone was seen just once. The rearrangement joins TRBV7-9 to TRBJ2-7; maybe TRBD2 (6 bases). Trimming cost V 1 base and J 5 bases, with 18 bases left between them. The CDR3 spans 16 residues. Germline V lookup: CDR1 SEHNR, CDR2 FQNEAQ (reference sequence). This CDR3 is CASSLGSGTPWNEQYF. CDR3 coding DNA: TGTGCCAGCAGCTTAGGATCCGGGACTCCCTGGAACGAGCAGTACTTC.

The rearrangement uses TRBV29-1 and TRBJ2-7, with a weak D call TRBD2 (6 bases). Germline CDR1 reads SQVTM; CDR2 reads ANQGSEA. V lost 3 bases and J 6 bases, leaving 27 bases between the germline ends. The CDR3 is made up of 17 amino acids. CDR3 sequence: CSVEERGGSRRVAEQYF. For the CDR3, the DNA is TGCAGCGTTGAGGAAAGAGGAGGTTCCAGGAGGGTCGCCGAGCAGTACTTC.